The rows below give T cell receptor beta chains drawn from one sample of a study of cytomegalovirus exposure and HLA in healthy donors. Libraries were prepared by immunoSEQ multiplex PCR; TCRdb keeps only in-frame clonotypes and omits some of them. The data show about 82,000 clones, 10% seen once. Sequenced input: PBMCs. The receptors shown here come from a man aged 60-69 years in good health and CMV-seropositive. CDR3s include the opening cysteine and the closing phenylalanine or tryptophan. The D gene is left open where the match is weak. Part of the rows lack a size; the others show once, few, many or a class for expanded clones.

abundance: NA; v_gene: TRBV5-1; j_gene: TRBJ2-1; d_gene: TRBD2; CDR3nt: TGCGCCAGCAGCTTGGAGGGTAGCGGGGGCCATAACAATGAGCAGTTCTTC; CDR3aa: CASSLEGSGGHNNEQFF
abundance: NA; v_gene: TRBV6-1; j_gene: TRBJ2-7; d_gene: TRBD1; CDR3nt: TGTGCCAGCAGTGAAAACAGGGGAAGTTCCTACGAGCAGTACTTC; CDR3aa: CASSENRGSSYEQYF
abundance: NA; v_gene: TRBV28; j_gene: TRBJ1-5; d_gene: NA; CDR3nt: TGTGCCAGCAGGCGACAGTATAGCAATCAGCCCCAGCATTTT; CDR3aa: CASRRQYSNQPQHF
abundance: NA; v_gene: TRBV6-5; j_gene: TRBJ1-3; d_gene: TRBD1; CDR3nt: TGTGCCAGCAGTTTGGACAGGACGAGGAACACCATATATTTT; CDR3aa: CASSLDRTRNTIYF
abundance: few; v_gene: TRBV7-3; j_gene: TRBJ1-1; d_gene: TRBD1; CDR3nt: TGTGCCAGCAGCTTACAGGGGGGGAACACTGAAGCTTTCTTT; CDR3aa: CASSLQGGNTEAFF
abundance: NA; v_gene: TRBV7-3; j_gene: TRBJ2-1; d_gene: NA; CDR3nt: TGTGCCAGCAGCTTAAGCGCGGTAACCTACAATGAGCAGTTCTTC; CDR3aa: CASSLSAVTYNEQFF
abundance: NA; v_gene: TRBV6-5; j_gene: TRBJ2-2; d_gene: NA; CDR3nt: TGTGCCACCCAACTACGGGGTCGGGAGCTGTTTTTT; CDR3aa: CATQLRGRELFF
abundance: few; v_gene: TRBV13; j_gene: TRBJ2-1; d_gene: TRBD2; CDR3nt: TGTGCCAGCAGCTACCGCTACCTTGGGACTAGCGGCAATGAGCAGTTCTTC; CDR3aa: CASSYRYLGTSGNEQFF
abundance: few; v_gene: TRBV6-4; j_gene: TRBJ2-1; d_gene: NA; CDR3nt: TGTGCCGTTCGGTTCCGGTCCATCTCCTACAATGAGCAGTTCTTC; CDR3aa: CAVRFRSISYNEQFF
abundance: NA; v_gene: TRBV7-9; j_gene: TRBJ2-7; d_gene: NA; CDR3nt: TGTGCCAGCACCCCAGGGTGGGATTCCTCCTACGAGCAGTACTTC; CDR3aa: CASTPGWDSSYEQYF
abundance: NA; v_gene: TRBV10-3; j_gene: TRBJ1-2; d_gene: NA; CDR3nt: TGTGCCATCACCCCCGGCAGGGAATCTGGCTACACCTTC; CDR3aa: CAITPGRESGYTF
abundance: few; v_gene: TRBV6-5; j_gene: TRBJ2-3; d_gene: NA; CDR3nt: TGTGCCAGCAGTTCAACAGGGAGCACAGATACGCAGTATTTT; CDR3aa: CASSSTGSTDTQYF
abundance: few; v_gene: TRBV5-1; j_gene: TRBJ1-2; d_gene: NA; CDR3nt: TGCGCCAGCAGCGTAGAGCGGGCCTCCTATGGCTACACCTTC; CDR3aa: CASSVERASYGYTF
abundance: NA; v_gene: TRBV7-9; j_gene: TRBJ2-5; d_gene: TRBD2; CDR3nt: TGTGCCAGCAGCTTAGGGGGGGGCCAAGAGACCCAGTACTTC; CDR3aa: CASSLGGGQETQYF
abundance: NA; v_gene: TRBV20-1; j_gene: TRBJ2-7; d_gene: NA; CDR3nt: TGCAGTGCGGACAACTCCTACGAGCAGTACTTC; CDR3aa: CSADNSYEQYF
abundance: few; v_gene: TRBV5-1; j_gene: TRBJ1-2; d_gene: NA; CDR3nt: TGCGCCAGCAGCTTGGATGAGGAATCCTATGGCTACACCTTC; CDR3aa: CASSLDEESYGYTF
abundance: few; v_gene: TRBV6-5; j_gene: TRBJ1-1; d_gene: TRBD1; CDR3nt: TGTGCCAGCAGTTACTGGCAAGGACAGGGGAGGACTGAAGCTTTCTTT; CDR3aa: CASSYWQGQGRTEAFF
abundance: NA; v_gene: TRBV7-8; j_gene: TRBJ2-7; d_gene: NA; CDR3nt: TGTGCCAGCAATTTGGACACGACCTCCTACGAGCAGTACTTC; CDR3aa: CASNLDTTSYEQYF
abundance: NA; v_gene: TRBV4-1; j_gene: TRBJ2-3; d_gene: TRBD2; CDR3nt: TGCGCCAGCAGCCAAGGACCAGCGGGAGGGCAATTCTCAGATACGCAGTATTTT; CDR3aa: CASSQGPAGGQFSDTQYF
abundance: few; v_gene: TRBV18; j_gene: TRBJ1-5; d_gene: TRBD1; CDR3nt: TGTGCCAGCTCACCCGGCCGGACAGGGGAGGATCAGCCCCAGCATTTT; CDR3aa: CASSPGRTGEDQPQHF
abundance: few; v_gene: TRBV5-6; j_gene: TRBJ2-1; d_gene: TRBD1; CDR3nt: TGTGCCAGCAGCGACTGGACAGGGATCTCCTACAATGAGCAGTTCTTC; CDR3aa: CASSDWTGISYNEQFF
abundance: NA; v_gene: TRBV5-1; j_gene: TRBJ2-1; d_gene: NA; CDR3nt: TGCGCCAGCAGCTGGGCAGGAACCGAAAATAATGAGCAGTTCTTC; CDR3aa: CASSWAGTENNEQFF